This T cell receptor beta chain was identified during a study of T-cell memory formation after mild COVID-19. TCRdb independently ran MiXCR on the 5' RACE reads; one entry per CDR3 protein. The table lists around 530,000 distinct CDR3 sequences, roughly 20% of them singletons. Study-level points and caveats: The study found balanced CD4/CD8 in clones contracting day 15 to 85 and a CD4+ lean in later expanders. Chiefly within CM and EM were the contracting CD4+ clones; CD8+ ones were within EMRA.

The CDR3 loop spans 16 amino acids. Trimming removed 1 base from V and 6 bases from J; junction bases left unmatched: 8. The germline gives CDR1 SGHVS, CDR2 FQNEAQ. As concerns this clonotype: Antigen: not known.

V is TRBV7-8 and J is TRBJ2-1; 8 bases match TRBD2. The sequencing input was PBMCs or a T cell subset sorted from them (not recorded which). This TCR was recovered from an adult woman who had mild COVID-19 (a few samples of this study predate the infection). Cell type and time point are not known. CDR3 residues: CASSLEAGVKGNEQFF. Here the CDR3 DNA reads TGTGCCAGCAGCTTAGAAGCGGGAGTCAAAGGCAATGAGCAGTTCTTC.